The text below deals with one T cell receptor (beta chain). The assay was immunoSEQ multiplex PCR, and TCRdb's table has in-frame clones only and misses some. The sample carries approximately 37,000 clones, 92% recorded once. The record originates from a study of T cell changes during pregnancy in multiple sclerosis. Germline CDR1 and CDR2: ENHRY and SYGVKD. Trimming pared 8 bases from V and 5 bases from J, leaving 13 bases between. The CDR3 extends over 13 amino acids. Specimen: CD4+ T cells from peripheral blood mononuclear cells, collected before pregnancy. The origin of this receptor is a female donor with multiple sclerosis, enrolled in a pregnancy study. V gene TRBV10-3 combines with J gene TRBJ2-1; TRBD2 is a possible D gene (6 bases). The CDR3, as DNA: TGTGCCATCGGGGGGACTGATAACAATGAGCAGTTCTTC. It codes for CAIGGTDNNEQFF.